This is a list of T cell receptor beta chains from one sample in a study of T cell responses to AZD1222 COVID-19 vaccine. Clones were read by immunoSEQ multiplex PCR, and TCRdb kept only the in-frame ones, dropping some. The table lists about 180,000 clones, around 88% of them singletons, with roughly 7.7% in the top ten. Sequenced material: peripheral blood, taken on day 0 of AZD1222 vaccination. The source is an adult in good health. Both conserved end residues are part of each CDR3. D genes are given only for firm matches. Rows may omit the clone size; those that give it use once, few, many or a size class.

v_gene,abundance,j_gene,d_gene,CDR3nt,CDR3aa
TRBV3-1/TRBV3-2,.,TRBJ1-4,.,TGTGCCAGCAGCCAGCTGAATGAAAAACTGTTTTTT,CASSQLNEKLFF
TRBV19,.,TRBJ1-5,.,TGTGCCAGTAGGTGGACCCGGGAGGACCAGCCCCAGCATTTT,CASRWTREDQPQHF
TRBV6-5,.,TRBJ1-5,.,TGTGCCAGCAGGCCCCAGGGAGGCAATCAGCCCCAGCATTTT,CASRPQGGNQPQHF
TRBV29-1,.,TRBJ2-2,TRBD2,TGCAGCGTTAGGATAGGACTAGCGGGAGCCGGGGAGCTGTTTTTT,CSVRIGLAGAGELFF
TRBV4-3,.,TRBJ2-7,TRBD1,TGCGCCAGCAGCCTGGGACAGTCTCTGACCTACGAGCAGTACTTC,CASSLGQSLTYEQYF
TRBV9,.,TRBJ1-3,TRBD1,TGTGCCAGCAGCGTAGGTCTGGGACAGACGACTGGAAACACCATATATTTT,CASSVGLGQTTGNTIYF
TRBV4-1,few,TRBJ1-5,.,TGCGCCAGCAGCCTCCGAAATAGCAATCAGCCCCAGCATTTT,CASSLRNSNQPQHF
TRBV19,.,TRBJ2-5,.,TGTGCCAGTAGTATCCAGGGACTCCCCCAAGAGACCCAGTACTTC,CASSIQGLPQETQYF
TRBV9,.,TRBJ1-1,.,TGTGCCAGCAGCCCATACAGGGTAGGGACTGAAGCTTTCTTT,CASSPYRVGTEAFF
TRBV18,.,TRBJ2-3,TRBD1,TGTGCCAGCTCACCCCTTCACGGCAAACAGGGGACAGATACGCAGTATTTT,CASSPLHGKQGTDTQYF
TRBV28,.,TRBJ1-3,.,TGTGCCAGCAGCCCCCCGGGGGGCCCGGGCGCTGGAAACACCATATATTTT,CASSPPGGPGAGNTIYF
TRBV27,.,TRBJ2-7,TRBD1,TGTGCCACCTCCCACAGGGGGCCATACGAGCAGTACTTC,CATSHRGPYEQYF
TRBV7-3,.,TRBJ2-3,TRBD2,TGTGCCAGCAGCTCCATTAGCGGGGGGTCCCTCACAGATACGCAGTATTTT,CASSSISGGSLTDTQYF
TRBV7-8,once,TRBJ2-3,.,TGTGCCAGCAGCTCACTAGGTGGGCCCCCTAGTGACACAGATACGCAGTATTTT,CASSSLGGPPSDTDTQYF
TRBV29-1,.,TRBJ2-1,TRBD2,TGCAGCGTTGGACTGAGGCGCGGGGGGCAAAATGAGCAGTTCTTC,CSVGLRRGGQNEQFF
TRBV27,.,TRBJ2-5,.,TGTGCCAGCAGCCTCGGGGCGTTCTTGAAGACCCAGTACTTC,CASSLGAFLKTQYF
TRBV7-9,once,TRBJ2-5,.,TGTGCCAGCAGCCTCCCGGAGGGGGGGGGTCCCCTGGAGACCCAGTACTTC,CASSLPEGGGPLETQYF
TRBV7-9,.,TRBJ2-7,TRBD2,TGTGCCAGCAGTGCCGGGGGGTGGGGCGAGCAGTACTTC,CASSAGGWGEQYF
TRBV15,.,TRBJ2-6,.,TGTGCCACCAGCAATTGGGGTGGTGGGGCCAACGTCCTGACTTTC,CATSNWGGGANVLTF
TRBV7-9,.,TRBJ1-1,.,TGTGCCAGCGGAGGAGGAGAGAACACTGAAGCTTTCTTT,CASGGGENTEAFF
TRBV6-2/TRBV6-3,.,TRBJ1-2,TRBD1,TGTGCCAGCAGTAAGTCGGGACAGGGGATCATAGGAGGCTACACCTTC,CASSKSGQGIIGGYTF
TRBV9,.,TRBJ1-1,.,TGTGCCAGCAGCCCCCAGGGAATCCCTTTGGGTGGAGCTTTCTTT,CASSPQGIPLGGAFF
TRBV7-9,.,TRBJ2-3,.,TGTGCCAGCAGCTTAGGGATGGCAGGAGATACGCAGTATTTT,CASSLGMAGDTQYF
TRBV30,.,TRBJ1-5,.,TGTGCCTGGACCGTGGGGAGGGAGAATCAGCCCCAGCATTTT,CAWTVGRENQPQHF
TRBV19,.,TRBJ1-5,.,TGTGCCAGTAGTATAGATGCAGCCGGGAGCAATCAGCCCCAGCATTTT,CASSIDAAGSNQPQHF
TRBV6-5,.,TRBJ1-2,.,TGTGCCAGCAGTTCCGTGGATCCAGCCAGGGATGGCTACACCTTC,CASSSVDPARDGYTF
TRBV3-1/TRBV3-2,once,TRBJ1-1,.,TGTGCCAGCAGCCAAGGGTTCGTAAACACTGAAGCTTTCTTT,CASSQGFVNTEAFF
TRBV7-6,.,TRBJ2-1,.,TGTGCCAGCAGCTTACAGGGGAGCTCCTACAATGAGCAGTTCTTC,CASSLQGSSYNEQFF
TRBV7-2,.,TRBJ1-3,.,TGTGCCAGCAGCTTAGTTGGGGTCCTCCAGGGTGGAAACACCATATATTTT,CASSLVGVLQGGNTIYF
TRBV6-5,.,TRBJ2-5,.,TGTGCCAGCAGTTCCCGATTTGTGGGGGGCGGTGGGACCCAGTACTTC,CASSSRFVGGGGTQYF
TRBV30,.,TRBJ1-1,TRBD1,TGTGCCTGGACTAACAGGGCAGGGGGGAGGAACACTGAAGCTTTCTTT,CAWTNRAGGRNTEAFF
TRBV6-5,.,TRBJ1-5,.,TGTGCCAGCAGCTCGGGGGGTCAGCCCCAGCATTTT,CASSSGGQPQHF
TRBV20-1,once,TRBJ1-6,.,TGCAGTGCTCCGGGGGATTCACCCCTCCACTTT,CSAPGDSPLHF
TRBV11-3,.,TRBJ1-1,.,TGTGCCAGCAGCGGAGGGAACGGGGTTAACGCTGAAGCTTTCTTT,CASSGGNGVNAEAFF
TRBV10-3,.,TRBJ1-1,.,TGTGCCTCAACCCAGTCGGGGGGCGATGAGAGGGCTTTCTTT,CASTQSGGDERAFF
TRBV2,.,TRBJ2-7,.,TGTGCCAGCAGTGAATCGGCGGGACGAGGTCCCGAGCAGTACTTC,CASSESAGRGPEQYF
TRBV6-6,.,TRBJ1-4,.,TGTGCCAGCAGGGGGAACAGGGAGAGAGAAAAACTGTTTTTT,CASRGNREREKLFF
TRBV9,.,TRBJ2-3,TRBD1,TGTGCCAGCAGCGCCCTAGGACAGGATAGCACAGATACGCAGTATTTT,CASSALGQDSTDTQYF
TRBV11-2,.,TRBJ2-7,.,TGTGCCAGCAGCTTAGTGGTCCTTAAGGGCTACGAGCAGTACTTC,CASSLVVLKGYEQYF
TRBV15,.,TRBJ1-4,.,TGTGCCACCAGGGGGTATCCTAATGAAAAACTGTTTTTT,CATRGYPNEKLFF